The clone carrying this T cell receptor beta chain has just a few counts. Its matching antigen is unknown. This sample was taken from a study of spatial heterogeneity in lung cancer. Time point denoted: sample taken at primary tumor resection. In germline, CDR1 is MNHNS, CDR2 SASEGT. The CDR3 contains 14 residues. V shed 5 bases and J shed 7 bases, with 12 bases lying between them. General observations from the study: Mutation counts in tumors were tracked by counts of expanded intratumoral alpha and beta TCRs.

TCRdb independently ran MiXCR on the 5' RACE reads; one entry per CDR3 protein. There are about 27,000 distinct CDR3 sequences in the sample; just over 7% occur only once, and approximately 23% lies in the top ten. V is TRBV6-1 and J is TRBJ1-6; D is uncertain. This receptor was taken from a male donor with early-stage non-small cell lung cancer. The source was lung tumor tissue, collected at surgery. The CDR3: CASSLGIGNSPLHF. CDR3 in DNA: TGTGCCAGCAGTCTCGGTATTGGAAATTCACCCCTCCACTTT.